The 21 T cell receptor beta chains in this list originate from one sample, sequenced in a study of CD8 T cells in ankylosing spondylitis. Study results and caveats: Seemingly characteristic of ankylosing spondylitis blood was a TCR beta motif consisting of several highly homologous variants.

These receptors have no known antigen. TCRdb reprocessed the 5' RACE reads with MiXCR, giving one entry per CDR3 protein. Of more than 650,000 distinct CDR3 sequences in the sample, roughly 10% were seen once. The sample was blood, either unsorted or a sorted T cell fraction (not recorded which). All receptors come from a male donor with ankylosing spondylitis.

The sample holds many counts of this clonotype. This chain uses TRBV7-9 with TRBJ2-5, with D possibly matching TRBD1 (6 bases). The germline gives CDR1 SEHNR, CDR2 FQNEAQ (reference sequence). Trimming stripped 5 bases from V and 2 bases from J, with 12 bases between. The CDR3 is 14 residues long. CDR3 coding DNA: TGTGCCAGCAGCCGGACAGCTTCTCAAGAGACCCAGTACTTC. Its protein product is CASSRTASQETQYF.

The chain uses TRBV20-1 and TRBJ1-6, with no clear D. V shed 5 bases and J shed 7 bases, with 18 bases lying between them. Germline V gives CDR1 DFQATT, CDR2 SNEGSKA (reference sequence). The CDR3 is 15 residues long. The CDR3 reads CSAGLGLTANSPLHF. CDR3 DNA: TGCAGTGCTGGCCTGGGCCTCACCGCGAATTCACCCCTCCACTTT.

The genes are TRBV7-2 and TRBJ2-1; D might be TRBD2 (5 bases). The CDR3 is 15 amino acids. With 3 bases removed from V and 5 bases from J, the gap between germline ends came to 14 bases. Germline CDR1 and CDR2: SGHTA and FQGNSA. CDR3 coding DNA: TGTGCCAGCAGCTTTATACGGGATTTCCACAATGAGCAGTTCTTC. The encoded protein is CASSFIRDFHNEQFF.

This clonotype came up a few times. The CDR3 DNA follows: TGTGCCAGCAGCTTAGAGTCCTACCTTGAGGCGCAGTATTTT. As protein: CASSLESYLEAQYF. The chain employs TRBV7-2 and TRBJ2-3, with D unclear. This CDR3 is 14 amino acids long. In germline, CDR1 is SGHTA, CDR2 FQGNSA. Trimming took off 1 base at V and 10 bases at J, with 15 bases between the two ends.

The chain couples TRBV12-3 or TRBV12-4 to TRBJ1-4; unclear D gene. This CDR3 is built from 15 residues. Between the trimmed V and J ends, which lost 4 bases and 3 bases, there was a span of 12 bases. CDR3 sequence (DNA): TGTGCCAGCAGTTCCGGCCTTTGGGCTAATGAAAAACTGTTTTTT. This encodes CASSSGLWANEKLFF.

This clonotype showed up just a few times. The chain carries TRBV5-5 and TRBJ2-3; D is uncertain. This CDR3 comprises 13 residues. Germline V gene sequence: CDR1 SGHKS, CDR2 YYEKEE (reference sequence). The ends were cut back, 0 bases at V and 7 bases at J, with 9 bases in the middle. In DNA, the CDR3 is TGTGCCAGCAGCTTGGACAGATTCAATACGCAGTATTTT. It translates to CASSLDRFNTQYF.

V gene TRBV12-3 or TRBV12-4 combines with J gene TRBJ1-6; 7 positions match TRBD1. The V gene end was trimmed by 7 bases and the J gene end by 6 bases; junction bases not matched to a gene: 9. The CDR3 extends over 15 amino acids. CDR3 region: CASKLTGVGNSPLHF. The CDR3 DNA is TGTGCCAGCAAATTAACAGGGGTCGGTAATTCACCCCTCCACTTT.

The chain joins TRBV29-1 to TRBJ2-6; unclear D gene. Between the trimmed V and J ends, which lost 3 bases and 2 bases, there was a span of 5 bases. Germline V gives CDR1 SQVTM, CDR2 ANQGSEA. CDR3 size: 13 residues. CDR3 sequence (DNA): TGCAGCGTTGATGGGGCTGGGGCCAACGTCCTGACTTTC. Translation gives CSVDGAGANVLTF.

This clonotype was seen repeatedly, ten times or more. This CDR3 reads CATSRDRTYNSPLHF. CDR3 bases: TGTGCCACCAGCAGAGATCGGACCTATAATTCACCCCTCCACTTT. The chain is built from TRBV15 and TRBJ1-6; no definite D call. Trimming stripped 0 bases from V and 2 bases from J, with 5 bases between. Germline CDR1 and CDR2: LNHNV and YYDKDF (reference sequence). The CDR3 is 15 amino acids.

This clonotype was recorded at least ten times. V is TRBV20-1 and J is TRBJ1-1; TRBD1 matches 7 bases. This CDR3 comprises 13 residues. The V gene end was trimmed by 6 bases and the J gene end by 5 bases; junction bases not matched to a gene: 9. Per the germline V gene, CDR1 is DFQATT and CDR2 is SNEGSKA (reference sequence). CDR3 protein: CSASLGGWTEAFF. CDR3 coding DNA: TGCAGTGCCAGTCTAGGGGGCTGGACTGAAGCTTTCTTT.

This clonotype was observed a few times. The CDR3 loop is CASGSSATSYEQYF. CDR3 sequence (DNA): TGTGCCAGCGGTTCTAGCGCAACATCCTACGAGCAGTACTTC. This chain uses TRBV12-3 or TRBV12-4 with TRBJ2-7; TRBD2 is a possible D gene (6 bases). The CDR3 extends over 14 amino acids. The V and J ends lost 8 bases and 1 base respectively, with 15 bases between them.

The CDR3: CASSLGITRETQYF. The CDR3 bases are TGTGCCAGCAGCCTCGGGATCACGCGGGAGACCCAGTACTTC. The rearrangement links TRBV7-9 to TRBJ2-5; perhaps TRBD2 as D (5 bases). The CDR3 loop spans 14 amino acids. Trimming pared 5 bases from V and 5 bases from J, leaving 15 bases between. Germline V gene data show CDR1 as SEHNR and CDR2 as FQNEAQ (reference sequence). The full variable domain, in which reference TRBV7-9 and TRBJ2-5 provide the parts outside the CDR3, is DTGVSQNPRHKITKRGQNVTFRCDPISEHNRLYWYRQTLGQGPEFLTYFQNEAQLEKSRLLSDRFSAERPKGSFSTLEIQRTEQGDSAMYLCASSLGITRETQYFGPGTRLLVL.

This sequence joins TRBV6-1 and TRBJ2-7; D unresolved. The germline V gene encodes CDR1 MNHNS and CDR2 SASEGT. There are 14 residues in the CDR3. The V end was cut by 6 bases, the J end by 4 bases, with 16 bases between. Here the CDR3 reads CASRQSTAWYEQYF. In nucleotides, the CDR3 is TGTGCCAGCAGACAAAGTACTGCGTGGTACGAGCAGTACTTC.

This clonotype was seen at least ten times. An end of the junction does not agree with germline; a read error may underlie this. V is TRBV28 and J is TRBJ2-1; D unclear. CDR1 and CDR2 (germline): MDHEN, SYDVKM. This CDR3 spans 13 amino acids. CDR3 residues: CASSLRGDNEQFF. The CDR3, as DNA: TGCGCCAGCAGCTTGAGAGGCGACAATGAGCAGTTCTTC.

There are a few counts of this clonotype. Here the CDR3 reads CASSLVLGGPYNEQFF. The DNA for the CDR3 is TGCGCCAGCAGCTTGGTCTTAGGAGGGCCCTACAATGAGCAGTTCTTC. The chain links TRBV5-1 to TRBJ2-1, with D possibly TRBD2 on 6 matching bases. This CDR3 is 16 amino acids long. The V gene lost 0 bases and the J gene lost 2 bases, with 12 bases spanning the gap. The germline CDR1 and CDR2 sequences are SGHRS and YFSETQ.

This clonotype was counted only a few times. The J gene is TRBJ2-5, the V gene TRBV18; D uncertain. Between the trimmed V and J ends, which lost 4 bases and 5 bases, there was a span of 14 bases. This CDR3 has 14 amino acids. Germline V gene sequence: CDR1 KGHSH, CDR2 LQKENI. The CDR3 nucleotides are TGTGCCAGCTCACACCCGGCGGCCCGGGAGACCCAGTACTTC. It codes for CASSHPAARETQYF.

This clonotype has only a few counts. V and J are TRBV6-2 or TRBV6-3 and TRBJ2-3, with 10 bases matching TRBD2. The germline V gene encodes CDR1 MNHEY and CDR2 SVGEGT. V trimming: 0 bases; J trimming: 2 bases; junction bases outside the gene matches: 5. The CDR3 has 17 amino acids. In DNA, the CDR3 is TGTGCCAGCAGTTACTCGGTCGGACTAGCGGACACAGATACGCAGTATTTT. Its translation: CASSYSVGLADTDTQYF.

The rearrangement uses TRBV7-9 and TRBJ2-1; D not certain. Germline V gene data show CDR1 as SEHNR and CDR2 as FQNEAQ (reference sequence). Trimming took off 5 bases at V and 4 bases at J, with 9 bases between the two ends. CDR3 length equals 13 residues. CDR3 residues: CASSDPGYNEQFF. CDR3 DNA: TGTGCCAGCAGCGATCCGGGTTACAATGAGCAGTTCTTC.

This clonotype was counted between two and nine times. V is TRBV7-9 and J is TRBJ1-1; 7 bases map to TRBD1. The CDR3 totals 14 residues. With 7 bases clipped from V and 5 bases from J, the junction kept 10 bases outside the gene matches. Looked up from germline, CDR1 is SEHNR and CDR2 is FQNEAQ (reference sequence). The CDR3 nucleotides read TGTGCCAGCATTGCTACAGGGGTGATGACTGAAGCTTTCTTT. This codes for CASIATGVMTEAFF.

This chain joins TRBV9 and TRBJ2-1; a weak D match, TRBD2 (5 bases). V was trimmed by 4 bases and J by 4 bases, leaving 15 bases between them. Germline-derived CDR1 and CDR2 are SGDLS and YYNGEE. This CDR3 region has 15 residues. This CDR3 reads CASSPRVAQYNEQFF. The CDR3 nucleotides are TGTGCCAGCAGCCCCCGGGTAGCGCAGTACAATGAGCAGTTCTTC. The whole variable domain, filled in from reference TRBV9 and TRBJ2-1, reads DSGVTQTPKHLITATGQRVTLRCSPRSGDLSVYWYQQSLDQGLQFLIQYYNGEERAKGNILERFSAQQFPDLHSELNLSSLELGDSALYFCASSPRVAQYNEQFFGPGTRLTVL.

This clonotype has a handful of counts. The J gene is TRBJ1-3, the V gene TRBV6-1; 9 bases are shared with TRBD1. Germline assignment: CDR1 MNHNS and CDR2 SASEGT. The V gene end was trimmed by 4 bases and the J gene end by 6 bases; junction bases not matched to a gene: 1. This CDR3 is 13 amino acids long. DNA for the CDR3: TGTGCCAGCAGTGGGGACAGGGCAAACACCATATATTTT. It is translated as CASSGDRANTIYF.